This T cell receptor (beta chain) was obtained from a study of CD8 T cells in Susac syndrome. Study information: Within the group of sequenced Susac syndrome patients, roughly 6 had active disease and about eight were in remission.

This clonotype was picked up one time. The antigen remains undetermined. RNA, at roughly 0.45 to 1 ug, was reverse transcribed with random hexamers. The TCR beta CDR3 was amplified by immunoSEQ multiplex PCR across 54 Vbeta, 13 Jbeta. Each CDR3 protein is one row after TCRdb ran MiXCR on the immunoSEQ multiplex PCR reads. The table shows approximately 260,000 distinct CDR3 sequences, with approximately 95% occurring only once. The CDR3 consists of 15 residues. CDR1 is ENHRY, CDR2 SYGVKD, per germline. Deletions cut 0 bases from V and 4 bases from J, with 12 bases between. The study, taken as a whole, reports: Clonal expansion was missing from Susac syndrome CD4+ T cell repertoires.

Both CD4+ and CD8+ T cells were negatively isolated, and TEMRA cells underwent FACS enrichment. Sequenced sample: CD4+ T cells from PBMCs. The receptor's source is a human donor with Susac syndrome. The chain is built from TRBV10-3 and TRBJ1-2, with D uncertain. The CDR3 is CAISESATGPYGYTF. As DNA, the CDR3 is TGTGCCATCAGTGAGTCGGCCACTGGCCCCTATGGCTACACCTTC.